This is a list of T cell receptor beta chains from one sample in a study of blood T cells in healthy people across ages. Each CDR3 protein gets one entry after TCRdb re-called the 5' RACE reads with MiXCR. This sample has about 590,000 distinct CDR3 sequences; approximately 30% occur once, and the top ten carry roughly 14%. Material for sequencing was blood. All receptors derive from a woman older than 75 in good health. Each CDR3 is given with its conserved first and last residue. A D gene is named only where the DNA matches it firmly. Clone size is shown for a subset of rows, as once, few, many or a class of expanded clone.

V: TRBV5-1; D: .; size: many; J: TRBJ1-4; CDR3: CASSLAHLTATNEKLFF; DNA: TGCGCCAGCAGCTTGGCCCACCTGACGGCAACTAATGAAAAACTGTTTTTT
V: TRBV12-3/TRBV12-4; D: .; size: many; J: TRBJ1-2; CDR3: CASSLGPVNYGYTF; DNA: TGTGCCAGCAGTTTAGGACCGGTAAACTATGGCTACACCTTC
V: TRBV7-9; D: TRBD2; size: many; J: TRBJ2-1; CDR3: CASSHPTSGGPNSYNEQFF; DNA: TGTGCCAGCAGCCACCCGACTAGCGGGGGACCCAACTCCTACAATGAGCAGTTCTTC
V: TRBV7-2; D: .; size: many; J: TRBJ1-2; CDR3: CASSLSAGFTPGGYTF; DNA: TGTGCCAGCAGCTTAAGTGCAGGGTTCACCCCCGGTGGCTACACCTTC
V: TRBV6-2/TRBV6-3; D: .; size: few; J: TRBJ1-4; CDR3: CTSSFTATNEKLFF; DNA: TGTACCAGCAGTTTCACCGCAACTAATGAAAAACTGTTTTTT
V: TRBV12-3/TRBV12-4; D: .; size: few; J: TRBJ1-1; CDR3: CASSFPLNTEAFF; DNA: TGTGCCAGCAGTTTTCCGCTAAACACTGAAGCTTTCTTT
V: TRBV29-1; D: .; size: many; J: TRBJ1-4; CDR3: CSAILGAGGEKLFF; DNA: TGCAGCGCCATTCTAGGGGCTGGTGGGGAAAAACTGTTTTTT
V: TRBV6-1; D: TRBD2; size: many; J: TRBJ2-4; CDR3: CASSEGSPSGDIQYF; DNA: TGTGCCAGCAGTGAAGGGTCCCCTAGCGGGGACATTCAGTACTTC
V: TRBV29-1; D: TRBD1; size: many; J: TRBJ2-7; CDR3: CSVEGTGRGEQYF; DNA: TGCAGCGTTGAAGGGACAGGCCGCGGCGAGCAGTACTTC
V: TRBV6-1; D: .; size: .; J: TRBJ1-1; CDR3: CASRNPIRRPEAFF; DNA: TGTGCCAGCAGGAACCCGATTAGGAGGCCCGAAGCTTTCTTT
V: TRBV11-2; D: .; size: .; J: TRBJ2-5; CDR3: CASSLSPRVWSAETQYF; DNA: TGTGCCAGCAGCTTATCTCCCAGGGTATGGTCCGCGGAGACCCAGTACTTC